The 29 T cell receptor beta chains presented below share a single source sample, sequenced in a study of pediatric ulcerative colitis. Sequencing was performed with immunoSEQ multiplex PCR; in TCRdb, only in-frame clones are kept and a portion is missing. The sample yields 20,000 to 25,000 clones, roughly two thirds seen once. Rectal tissue came from one to two pinch biopsies taken at colonoscopy. Sequencing input: gut tissue. Every receptor here comes from a boy younger than 18 with severe ulcerative colitis.

V is TRBV10-3 and J is TRBJ1-5, with no clear D. This CDR3 is 12 amino acids long. The V and J ends lost 3 bases and 5 bases respectively, with 5 bases between them. CDR1 is ENHRY and CDR2 is SYGVKD in the germline V gene. The chain's CDR3 is CAISDGDQPQHF. Written as DNA, the CDR3 is TGTGCCATCAGTGACGGGGATCAGCCCCAGCATTTT.

The V and J genes are TRBV7-9 and TRBJ2-5; D possibly corresponds to TRBD1 (6 bases). Germline V gene sequence: CDR1 SEHNR, CDR2 FQNEAQ (reference sequence). V was shortened by 5 bases and J by 11 bases, with 12 bases between the two germline ends. This CDR3 region has 11 residues. The CDR3 spells CASSALDRQYF. CDR3 DNA: TGTGCCAGCAGCGCCCTCGACAGGCAGTACTTC.

The chain combines TRBV19 with TRBJ2-7; D gene ambiguous. The germline CDR1 and CDR2 sequences are LNHDA and SQIVND (reference sequence). The CDR3 is 13 amino acids. V was shortened by 9 bases and J by 4 bases, with 16 bases between the two germline ends. CDR3 amino acids: CASQFSTGYEQYF. The CDR3 DNA reads TGTGCCAGCCAGTTTTCGACGGGTTACGAGCAGTACTTC.

The chain has TRBV9 and TRBJ1-3; D uncertain. Trimming pared 0 bases from V and 4 bases from J, leaving 8 bases between. Germline V gene data show CDR1 as SGDLS and CDR2 as YYNGEE. The CDR3 loop spans 14 amino acids. Here the CDR3 reads CASSVDSQGNTIYF. For the CDR3, the DNA is TGTGCCAGCAGCGTAGACAGTCAAGGAAACACCATATATTTT. The variable domain in full, completed from reference TRBV9 and TRBJ1-3, reads DSGVTQTPKHLITATGQRVTLRCSPRSGDLSVYWYQQSLDQGLQFLIQYYNGEERAKGNILERFSAQQFPDLHSELNLSSLELGDSALYFCASSVDSQGNTIYFGEGSWLTVV.

The rearrangement uses TRBV2 and TRBJ1-6; a weak D match, TRBD1 (5 bases). The CDR3 extends over 13 amino acids. The V end was cut by 8 bases, the J end by 10 bases, with 15 bases between. Germline V gene sequence: CDR1 SNHLY, CDR2 FYNNEI. CDR3 loop: CASVGHSASPLHF. In nucleotides, the CDR3 is TGTGCCAGCGTAGGACATAGCGCGTCACCCCTCCACTTT.

The rearrangement uses TRBV19 and TRBJ1-2; D possibly corresponds to TRBD1 (5 bases). V lost 2 bases to trimming and J lost 0 bases, with 10 bases between them. CDR1 is LNHDA, CDR2 SQIVND, per germline (reference sequence). The length of the CDR3 is 15 residues. The CDR3 here is CASSIPGVPNYGYTF. CDR3 sequence (DNA): TGTGCCAGTAGTATACCGGGGGTTCCTAACTATGGCTACACCTTC. Supplemented by reference TRBV19 and TRBJ1-2, the full variable domain reads DGGITQSPKYLFRKEGQNVTLSCEQNLNHDAMYWYRQDPGQGLRLIYYSQIVNDFQKGDIAEGYSVSREKKESFPLTVTSAQKNPTAFYLCASSIPGVPNYGYTFGSGTRLTVV.

The chain joins TRBV6-5 to TRBJ1-1; D ambiguous. The CDR3 contains 14 residues. Per germline, CDR1 MNHEY and CDR2 SVGAGI. V lost 7 bases and J 0 bases, leaving 12 bases between the germline ends. The CDR3 DNA reads TGTGCCAGCACCCAGGATAGCGTGAACACTGAAGCTTTCTTT. The encoded protein is CASTQDSVNTEAFF.

In this sample, this clone turned up a few times. The chain joins TRBV19 to TRBJ1-5, with D perhaps TRBD1 (6 bases). V was cut by 6 bases and J by 7 bases, with 22 bases left in between. This CDR3 has 16 residues. Germline assignment: CDR1 LNHDA and CDR2 SQIVND (reference sequence). CDR3 protein: CASRLTPTGKEQPQHF. CDR3 DNA sequence: TGTGCCAGTAGACTCACCCCCACAGGGAAGGAACAGCCCCAGCATTTT.

The V call is TRBV5-8, the J call TRBJ2-6, with D perhaps TRBD1 (6 bases). Germline V gene sequence: CDR1 SGHTS, CDR2 YDEGEE. With 8 bases removed from V and 3 bases from J, the gap between germline ends came to 18 bases. This CDR3 contains 16 residues. The CDR3 is CASNTGKKYGANVLTF. CDR3 nucleotide sequence: TGTGCCAGTAATACAGGGAAGAAGTATGGGGCCAACGTCCTGACTTTC.

The rearrangement links TRBV30 to TRBJ2-1; 8 bases map to TRBD1. The V gene end was trimmed by 0 bases and the J gene end by 7 bases; junction bases not matched to a gene: 8. CDR3 length equals 15 residues. The V gene's germline CDR1 is GTSNPN and CDR2 SVGIG (reference sequence). CDR3 sequence reads: CAWSVTRGRMNEQFF. The DNA for the CDR3 is TGTGCCTGGAGTGTAACCAGGGGGCGCATGAATGAGCAGTTCTTC.

This chain links TRBV28 with TRBJ1-5; possibly TRBD1 for D (5 bases). V dropped 3 bases and J dropped 0 bases, with 15 bases sitting between them. CDR1 and CDR2 from the germline V gene are MDHEN and SYDVKM. The CDR3 has 17 amino acids. CDR3 in DNA: TGTGCCAGCAGTTTCTCTAGACAGCTTTATAGCAATCAGCCCCAGCATTTT. Its protein is CASSFSRQLYSNQPQHF.

Only a few counts were recorded for this clone. The genes are TRBV6-5 and TRBJ1-6, with D maybe TRBD1 (6 bases). Germline V gene lookup returns CDR1 MNHEY and CDR2 SVGAGI. Trimming stripped 0 bases from V and 10 bases from J, with 16 bases between. The CDR3 is 16 residues long. The CDR3 protein is CASSYSRQGSGSPLHF. The CDR3 DNA is TGTGCCAGCAGTTACTCGCGGCAGGGGTCGGGATCACCCCTCCACTTT.

The chain joins TRBV28 to TRBJ2-7; D is ambiguous. Germline V CDR1 and CDR2: MDHEN, SYDVKM. The V end was cut by 4 bases, the J end by 4 bases, with 5 bases between. CDR3 length: 11 amino acids. The CDR3 spells CASSSNYEQYF. Here the CDR3 DNA reads TGTGCCAGCAGTTCCAATTACGAGCAGTACTTC.

This clone was observed a few times. J is TRBJ1-2 and V is TRBV30; perhaps TRBD1 as D (5 bases). Trimming shortened V by 4 bases and J by 8 bases, and 11 bases separated the two germline ends. Germline CDR1 and CDR2: GTSNPN and SVGIG (reference sequence). The CDR3 has 11 residues. The CDR3 DNA reads TGTGCCTGGAACGGGGCGTCCGGCTACACCTTC. Encoded protein: CAWNGASGYTF. Together with reference TRBV30 and TRBJ1-2, the CDR3 gives the full variable domain: SQTIHQWPATLVQPVGSPLSLECTVEGTSNPNLYWYRQAAGRGLQLLFYSVGIGQISSEVPQNLSASRPQDRQFILSSKKLLLSDSGFYLCAWNGASGYTFGSGTRLTVV.

V gene TRBV7-9 combines with J gene TRBJ1-1; D gene unclear. The CDR3 is 14 amino acids. Per germline, CDR1 SEHNR and CDR2 FQNEAQ (reference sequence). The V and J ends lost 4 bases and 7 bases respectively, with 16 bases between them. CDR3 loop: CASSSEYKEGEAFF. DNA of the CDR3: TGTGCCAGCAGCTCGGAGTATAAGGAGGGTGAAGCTTTCTTT.

This clone turned up a few times. This rearrangement joins TRBV7-6 to TRBJ1-1; D unclear. The ends were cut back, 1 base at V and 5 bases at J, with 11 bases in the middle. The CDR3 runs to 14 residues. Germline V CDR1 and CDR2: SGHVS, FNYEAQ. DNA of the CDR3: TGTGCCAGCAGCTTAGGGGGTGGGTTTACTGAAGCTTTCTTT. Translation: CASSLGGGFTEAFF.

This chain connects TRBV7-2 to TRBJ2-3, with 8 nucleotides matching TRBD2. With V trimmed by 4 bases and J by 5 bases, 8 bases remained unmatched. The germline V gene has CDR1 SGHTA and CDR2 FQGNSA. The CDR3 sequence is 15 residues long. The CDR3 coding sequence is TGTGCCAGCAGCTCCTCTCGGGGGGGCCGAGATACGCAGTATTTT. Translation gives CASSSSRGGRDTQYF. The full variable domain, in which reference TRBV7-2 and TRBJ2-3 provide the parts outside the CDR3, is GAGVSQSPSNKVTEKGKDVELRCDPISGHTALYWYRQSLGQGLEFLIYFQGNSAPDKSGLPSDRFSAERTGGSVSTLTIQRTQQEDSAVYLCASSSSRGGRDTQYFGPGTRLTVL.

J is TRBJ1-3 and V is TRBV14; 10 bases map to TRBD1. J gave up 6 bases and V 5 bases, and 13 bases lay outside the gene matches. CDR1 is SGHDN and CDR2 is FVKESK in the germline V gene. The length of the CDR3 is 17 residues. As DNA, the CDR3 is TGTGCCAGCAGCTACCGGACCGGGACAGGGGCTGTAAACACCATATATTTT. The encoded protein is CASSYRTGTGAVNTIYF.

A few counts support this clone. This chain connects TRBV19 to TRBJ1-1; D not resolved. Germline CDR1 reads LNHDA; CDR2 reads SQIVND (reference sequence). The CDR3 contains 15 residues. The V end was cut by 3 bases, the J end by 5 bases, with 16 bases between. CDR3: CASSILLYSSTEAFF. The CDR3 nucleotides are TGTGCCAGTAGTATCCTGTTGTATAGCTCAACTGAAGCTTTCTTT.

The chain combines TRBV18 with TRBJ2-7; 9 positions agree with TRBD1. The CDR3 is 17 residues long. After removal of 3 bases from V and 2 bases from J, the junction contained 11 bases not matched to a gene. Germline V gene data show CDR1 as KGHSH and CDR2 as LQKENI. CDR3 in amino acids: CASSPFTVGTGPYEQYF. DNA for the CDR3: TGTGCCAGCTCACCCTTCACGGTGGGGACAGGGCCCTACGAGCAGTACTTC.

The chain has TRBV2 and TRBJ1-5, with 8 bases that match TRBD1. Germline-derived CDR1 and CDR2 are SNHLY and FYNNEI. V gave up 7 bases and J gave up 0 bases; unmatched junction bases: 5. CDR3 size: 15 residues. CDR3 in amino acids: CASNQGAISNQPQHF. CDR3 nucleotide sequence: TGTGCCAGCAACCAGGGGGCGATTAGCAATCAGCCCCAGCATTTT.

This chain joins TRBV21-1 and TRBJ1-5. TRBV21-1 counts as a pseudogene. The CDR3 contains 15 residues. The CDR3, as DNA: TGTGCCAGCAGCAAAGATATGACCGGAAGGGAGCCCCAGCATTTT. Amino acid sequence: CASSKDMTGREPQHF.

By proportion, this clone is medium-sized (0.01 to 0.1%). The rearrangement links TRBV19 to TRBJ1-5, with a possible D match to TRBD1 (5 bases). The length of the CDR3 is 15 residues. V shed 1 base and J shed 7 bases, with 14 bases lying between them. Per the germline V gene, CDR1 is LNHDA and CDR2 is SQIVND (reference sequence). The CDR3 sequence: CASSIVRTGAQPQHF. In nucleotides, the CDR3 is TGTGCCAGTAGTATAGTCCGAACCGGGGCGCAGCCCCAGCATTTT.

V usage is TRBV7-3 and J usage is TRBJ1-4; weak D call: TRBD1 (5 bases). The CDR3 is made up of 16 amino acids. Per germline, CDR1 SGHTA and CDR2 FQGTGA. V dropped 0 bases and J dropped 8 bases, with 16 bases sitting between them. CDR3 region: CASSLTGSGYGEKLFF. CDR3 bases: TGTGCCAGCAGCTTAACAGGTTCAGGGTATGGCGAAAAACTGTTTTTT.

This chain uses TRBV18 with TRBJ1-1; possibly TRBD1 for D (5 bases). CDR3 length: 15 amino acids. The germline V and J ends were trimmed by 6 bases and 2 bases, with 16 bases remaining between them. Germline lookup yields CDR1 KGHSH and CDR2 LQKENI. CDR3 loop: CASSLSGAVNTEAFF. The DNA of the CDR3 is TGTGCCAGCTCCCTCAGTGGGGCAGTAAACACTGAAGCTTTCTTT.

The DNA of the CDR3 is TGTGCCAGCAGATTAAGTGCGGGAGGCTACACCTTC. It encodes CASRLSAGGYTF. The genes are TRBV6-5 and TRBJ1-2, with D unclear. CDR3 size: 12 residues. V lost 6 bases and J 8 bases, leaving 13 bases between the germline ends. Per germline, CDR1 MNHEY and CDR2 SVGAGI.

On this clone itself: At one of its ends the junction is not consistent with the germline gene, which may arise from a read error. The J gene is TRBJ1-3, the V gene TRBV9, with TRBD1 as a possible D gene (6 bases). Germline assignment: CDR1 SGDLS and CDR2 YYNGEE. The CDR3 length is 12 residues. CDR3 amino acids: CASSVAQGFIHF. The CDR3 nucleotides are TGTGCCAGCAGCGTAGCACAGGGTTTTATTCATTTT.

This clone was counted only a few times. The genes are TRBV30 and TRBJ1-6; the D is unclear. Trimming shortened V by 3 bases and J by 8 bases, and 8 bases separated the two germline ends. The length of the CDR3 is 12 residues. The germline CDR1 and CDR2 sequences are GTSNPN and SVGIG (reference sequence). The CDR3 DNA is TGTGCCTGGAGCCGTGGGGATTCACCCCTCCACTTT. Translation: CAWSRGDSPLHF.

V gene TRBV7-9 combines with J gene TRBJ1-1; tentative D call: TRBD1 (5 bases). Trimming took 0 bases from V and 5 from J, leaving 7 bases between them. This CDR3 has 13 amino acids. Germline CDR1 reads SEHNR; CDR2 reads FQNEAQ (reference sequence). The CDR3 reads CASSLAGVTEAFF. CDR3 sequence (DNA): TGTGCCAGCAGCTTAGCAGGGGTTACTGAAGCTTTCTTT.